These 2 T cell receptor beta chains were all obtained from the same sample, sequenced in a study of T cells after yellow fever vaccination. TCRdb fed the 5' RACE reads into MiXCR, producing one record per CDR3 protein. The sample shows 95,000 to 100,000 distinct CDR3 sequences, about 6% of them seen only once. The sample consisted of CD8+ T cells sorted from PBMCs, taken 10 days after the yellow fever booster vaccination. The receptors derive from a man aged 18 to 29 who received the YFV17D yellow fever vaccine.

The rearrangement joins TRBV9 to TRBJ2-1, with D uncertain. Germline-derived CDR1 and CDR2 are SGDLS and YYNGEE. The CDR3 runs 13 residues. V lost 3 bases, J lost 4 bases, and 8 bases lay in between. In DNA form, the CDR3 reads TGTGCCAGCAGCGCAAGCTTTTACAATGAGCAGTTCTTC. Amino acid sequence: CASSASFYNEQFF. The full variable domain, its missing parts supplied by reference TRBV9 and TRBJ2-1, is DSGVTQTPKHLITATGQRVTLRCSPRSGDLSVYWYQQSLDQGLQFLIQYYNGEERAKGNILERFSAQQFPDLHSELNLSSLELGDSALYFCASSASFYNEQFFGPGTRLTVL.

This clonotype was observed a handful of times. The gene calls are TRBV4-2 and TRBJ2-1, with a weak D call TRBD2 (5 bases). Trimming pared 1 base from V and 9 bases from J, leaving 13 bases between. The CDR3 contains 14 residues. Germline lookup yields CDR1 LGHNA and CDR2 YNFKEQ. In DNA form, the CDR3 reads TGTGCCAGCAGCCAAGTAATGAGCGGTAGTGAGCAGTTCTTC. Its translation is CASSQVMSGSEQFF.